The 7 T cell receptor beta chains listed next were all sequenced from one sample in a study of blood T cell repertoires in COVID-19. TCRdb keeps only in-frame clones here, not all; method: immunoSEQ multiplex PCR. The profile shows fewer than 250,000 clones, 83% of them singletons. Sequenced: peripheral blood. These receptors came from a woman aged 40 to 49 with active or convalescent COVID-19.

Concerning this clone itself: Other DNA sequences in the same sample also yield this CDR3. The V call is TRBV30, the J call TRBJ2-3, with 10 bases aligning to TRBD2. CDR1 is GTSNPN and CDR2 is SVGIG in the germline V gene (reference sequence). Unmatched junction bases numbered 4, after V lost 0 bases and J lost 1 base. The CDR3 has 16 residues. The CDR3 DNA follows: TGTGCCTGGAGTGTCGGTCTAGCGGGGGGCACAGATACGCAGTATTTT. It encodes CAWSVGLAGGTDTQYF.

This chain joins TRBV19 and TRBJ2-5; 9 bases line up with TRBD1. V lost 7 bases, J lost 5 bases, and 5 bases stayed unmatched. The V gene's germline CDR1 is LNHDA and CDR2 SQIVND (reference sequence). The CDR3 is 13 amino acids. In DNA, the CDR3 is TGTGCCAGTAAAACAGGGGGCGCGGAGACCCAGTACTTC. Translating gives CASKTGGAETQYF.

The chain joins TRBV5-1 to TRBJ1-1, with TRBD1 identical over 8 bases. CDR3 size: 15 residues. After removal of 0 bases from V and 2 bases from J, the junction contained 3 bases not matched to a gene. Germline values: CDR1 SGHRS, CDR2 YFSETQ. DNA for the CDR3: TGCGCCAGCAGCTTGGGCGGGACAGGCAACACTGAAGCTTTCTTT. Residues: CASSLGGTGNTEAFF. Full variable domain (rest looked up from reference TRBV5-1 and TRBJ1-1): KAGVTQTPRYLIKTRGQQVTLSCSPISGHRSVSWYQQTPGQGLQFLFEYFSETQRNKGNFPGRFSGRQFSNSRSEMNVSTLELGDSALYLCASSLGGTGNTEAFFGQGTRLTVV.

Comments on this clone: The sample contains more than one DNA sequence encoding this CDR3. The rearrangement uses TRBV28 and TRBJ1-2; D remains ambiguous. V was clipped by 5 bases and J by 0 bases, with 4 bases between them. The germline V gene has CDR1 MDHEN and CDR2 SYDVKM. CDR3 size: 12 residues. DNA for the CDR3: TGTGCCAGCAGTCGAGCTAACTATGGCTACACCTTC. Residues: CASSRANYGYTF.

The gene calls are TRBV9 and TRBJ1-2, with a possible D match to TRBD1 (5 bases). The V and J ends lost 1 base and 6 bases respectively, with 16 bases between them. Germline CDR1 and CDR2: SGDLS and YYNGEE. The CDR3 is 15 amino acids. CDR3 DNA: TGTGCCAGCAGCGTAAAGGGGCAGGGAAGAGATGGCTACACCTTC. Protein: CASSVKGQGRDGYTF.

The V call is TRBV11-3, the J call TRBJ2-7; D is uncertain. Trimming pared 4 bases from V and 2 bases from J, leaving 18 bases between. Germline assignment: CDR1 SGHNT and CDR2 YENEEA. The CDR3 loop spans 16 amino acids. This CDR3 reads CASSSLSSRYTYEQYF. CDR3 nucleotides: TGTGCCAGCAGCTCTCTGAGTAGCCGTTACACCTACGAGCAGTACTTC.

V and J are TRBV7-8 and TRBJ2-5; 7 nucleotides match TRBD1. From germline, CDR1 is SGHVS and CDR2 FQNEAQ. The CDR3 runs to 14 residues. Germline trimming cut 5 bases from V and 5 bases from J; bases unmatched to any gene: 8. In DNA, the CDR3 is TGTGCCAGCAGCCAAGGGACAGCCCGGGAGACCCAGTACTTC. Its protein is CASSQGTARETQYF.